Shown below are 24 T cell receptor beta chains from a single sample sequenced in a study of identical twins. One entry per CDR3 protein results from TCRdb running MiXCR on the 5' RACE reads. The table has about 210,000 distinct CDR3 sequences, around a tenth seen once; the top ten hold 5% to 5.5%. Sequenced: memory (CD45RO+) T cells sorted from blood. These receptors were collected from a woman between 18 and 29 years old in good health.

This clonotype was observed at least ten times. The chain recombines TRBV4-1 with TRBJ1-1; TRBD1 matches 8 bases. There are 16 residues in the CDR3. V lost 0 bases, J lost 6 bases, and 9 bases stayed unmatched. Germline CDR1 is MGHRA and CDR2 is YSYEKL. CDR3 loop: CASSQDKGQGRSEAFF. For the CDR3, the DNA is TGCGCCAGCAGCCAAGATAAAGGACAGGGTAGGTCTGAAGCTTTCTTT.

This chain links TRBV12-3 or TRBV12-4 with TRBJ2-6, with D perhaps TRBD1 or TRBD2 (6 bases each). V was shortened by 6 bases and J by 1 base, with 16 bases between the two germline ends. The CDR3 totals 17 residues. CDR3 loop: CASRRGASFSGANVLTF. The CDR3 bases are TGTGCCAGCAGAAGGGGGGCCAGTTTTTCTGGGGCCAACGTCCTGACTTTC.

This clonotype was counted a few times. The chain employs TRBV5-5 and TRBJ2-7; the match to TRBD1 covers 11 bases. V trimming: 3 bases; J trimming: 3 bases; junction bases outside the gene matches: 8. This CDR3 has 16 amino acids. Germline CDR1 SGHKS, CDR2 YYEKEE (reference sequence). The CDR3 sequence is CASSSGQGAFFYEQYF. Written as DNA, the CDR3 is TGTGCCAGCAGCTCAGGACAGGGGGCTTTCTTCTACGAGCAGTACTTC.

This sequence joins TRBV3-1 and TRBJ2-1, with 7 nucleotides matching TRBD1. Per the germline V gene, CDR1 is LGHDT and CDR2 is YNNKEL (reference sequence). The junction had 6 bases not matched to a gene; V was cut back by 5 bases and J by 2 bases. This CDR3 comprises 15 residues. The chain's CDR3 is CASSKAQGAYNEQFF. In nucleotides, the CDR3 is TGTGCCAGCAGCAAAGCCCAGGGGGCCTACAATGAGCAGTTCTTC.

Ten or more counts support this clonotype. The CDR3 protein is CASSLATGARDEQFF. The DNA of the CDR3 is TGTGCCAGCAGTTTAGCGACAGGGGCTCGGGATGAGCAGTTCTTC. The chain combines TRBV12-3 or TRBV12-4 with TRBJ2-1; 8 bases fit TRBD1. CDR3 length equals 15 residues. V lost 0 bases and J lost 8; bases outside the gene matches: 6.

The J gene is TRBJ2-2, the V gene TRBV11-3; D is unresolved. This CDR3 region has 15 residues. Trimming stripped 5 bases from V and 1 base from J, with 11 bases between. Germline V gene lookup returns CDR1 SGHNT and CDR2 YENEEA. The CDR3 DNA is TGTGCCAGCAGCCAGCTCAGTTTGAACACCGGGGAGCTGTTTTTT. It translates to CASSQLSLNTGELFF.

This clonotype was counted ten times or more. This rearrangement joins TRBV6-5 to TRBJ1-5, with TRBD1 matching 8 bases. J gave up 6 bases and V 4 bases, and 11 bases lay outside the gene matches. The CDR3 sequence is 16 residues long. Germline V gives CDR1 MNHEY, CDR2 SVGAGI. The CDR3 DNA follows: TGTGCCAGCAGTTCCTTTGGCGACAGGGGTAGTCAGCCCCAGCATTTT. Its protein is CASSSFGDRGSQPQHF.

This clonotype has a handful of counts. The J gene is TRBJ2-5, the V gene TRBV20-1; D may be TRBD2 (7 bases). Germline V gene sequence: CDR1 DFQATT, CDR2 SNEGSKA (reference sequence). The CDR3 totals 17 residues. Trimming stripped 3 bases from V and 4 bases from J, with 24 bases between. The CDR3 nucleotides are TGCAGTGCTAGCGAACGCGGGGGACAAGATTATTCAGAGACCCAGTACTTC. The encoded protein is CSASERGGQDYSETQYF.

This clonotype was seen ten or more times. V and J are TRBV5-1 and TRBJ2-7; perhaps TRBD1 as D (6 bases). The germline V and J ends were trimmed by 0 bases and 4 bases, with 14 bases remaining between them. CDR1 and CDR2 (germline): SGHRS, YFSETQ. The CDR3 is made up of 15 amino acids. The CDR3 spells CASSLEPGQRYEQYF. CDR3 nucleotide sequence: TGCGCCAGCAGCTTGGAACCGGGACAACGATACGAGCAGTACTTC.

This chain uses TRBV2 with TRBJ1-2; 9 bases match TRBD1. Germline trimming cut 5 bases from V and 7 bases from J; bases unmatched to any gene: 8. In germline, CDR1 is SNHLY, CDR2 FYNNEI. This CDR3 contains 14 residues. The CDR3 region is CASSLDRGAVGYTF. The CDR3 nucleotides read TGTGCCAGCAGTCTGGACAGGGGCGCAGTTGGCTACACCTTC. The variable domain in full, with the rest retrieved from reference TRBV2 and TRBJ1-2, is EPEVTQTPSHQVTQMGQEVILRCVPISNHLYFYWYRQILGQKVEFLVSFYNNEISEKSEIFDDQFSVERPDGSNFTLKIRSTKLEDSAMYFCASSLDRGAVGYTFGSGTRLTVV.

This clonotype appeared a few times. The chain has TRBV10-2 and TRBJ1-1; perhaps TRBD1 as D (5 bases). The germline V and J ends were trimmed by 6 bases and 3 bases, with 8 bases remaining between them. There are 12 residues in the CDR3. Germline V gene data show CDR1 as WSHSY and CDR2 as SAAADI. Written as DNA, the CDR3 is TGCGCCAGCAGGGCGGGGGACACTGAAGCTTTCTTT. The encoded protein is CASRAGDTEAFF.

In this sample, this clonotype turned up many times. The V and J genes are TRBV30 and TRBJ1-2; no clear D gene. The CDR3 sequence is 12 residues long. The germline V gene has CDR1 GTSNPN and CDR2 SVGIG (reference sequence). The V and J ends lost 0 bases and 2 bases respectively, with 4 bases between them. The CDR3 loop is CAWSVTNYGYTF. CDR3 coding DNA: TGTGCCTGGAGTGTAACGAACTATGGCTACACCTTC.

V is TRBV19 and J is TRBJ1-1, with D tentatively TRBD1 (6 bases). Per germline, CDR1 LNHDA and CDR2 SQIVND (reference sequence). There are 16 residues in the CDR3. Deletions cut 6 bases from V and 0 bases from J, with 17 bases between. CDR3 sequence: CASSRGPSSLNTEAFF. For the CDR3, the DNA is TGTGCCAGTAGCCGGGGGCCCAGCAGCTTGAACACTGAAGCTTTCTTT.

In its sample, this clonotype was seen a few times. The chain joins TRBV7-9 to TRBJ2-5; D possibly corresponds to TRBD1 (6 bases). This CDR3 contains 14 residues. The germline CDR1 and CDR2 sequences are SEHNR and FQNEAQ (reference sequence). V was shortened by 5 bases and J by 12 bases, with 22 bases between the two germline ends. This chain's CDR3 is CASSSAGTPLPKYF. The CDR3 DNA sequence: TGTGCCAGCAGCAGCGCCGGGACACCCCTTCCCAAGTACTTC.

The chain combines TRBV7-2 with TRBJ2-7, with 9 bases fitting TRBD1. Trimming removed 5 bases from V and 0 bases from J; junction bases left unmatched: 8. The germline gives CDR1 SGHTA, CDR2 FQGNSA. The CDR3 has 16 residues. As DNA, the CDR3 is TGTGCCAGCAGCCGCGGGACAGGGTCCAGCTCCTACGAGCAGTACTTC. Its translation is CASSRGTGSSSYEQYF.

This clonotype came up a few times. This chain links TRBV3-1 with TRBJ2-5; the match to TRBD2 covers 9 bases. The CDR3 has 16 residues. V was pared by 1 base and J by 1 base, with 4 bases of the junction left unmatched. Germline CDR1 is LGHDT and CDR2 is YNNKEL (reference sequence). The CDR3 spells CASSQGLAGPQETQYF. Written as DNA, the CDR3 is TGTGCCAGCAGCCAAGGGCTAGCGGGGCCCCAAGAGACCCAGTACTTC.

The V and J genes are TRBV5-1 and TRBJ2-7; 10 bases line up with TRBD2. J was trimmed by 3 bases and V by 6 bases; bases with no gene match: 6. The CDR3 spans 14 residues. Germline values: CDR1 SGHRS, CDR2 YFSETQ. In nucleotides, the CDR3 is TGCGCCAGCAAGCAGCGGGGGGGCAGCTACGAGCAGTACTTC. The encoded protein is CASKQRGGSYEQYF.

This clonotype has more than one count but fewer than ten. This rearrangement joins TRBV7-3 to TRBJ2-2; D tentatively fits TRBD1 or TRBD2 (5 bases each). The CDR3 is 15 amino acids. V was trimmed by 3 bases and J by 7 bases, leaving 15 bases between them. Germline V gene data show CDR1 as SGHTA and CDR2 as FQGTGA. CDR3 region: CASSLGLPGHGELFF. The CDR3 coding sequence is TGTGCCAGCAGCTTGGGTCTGCCGGGGCACGGGGAGCTGTTTTTT.

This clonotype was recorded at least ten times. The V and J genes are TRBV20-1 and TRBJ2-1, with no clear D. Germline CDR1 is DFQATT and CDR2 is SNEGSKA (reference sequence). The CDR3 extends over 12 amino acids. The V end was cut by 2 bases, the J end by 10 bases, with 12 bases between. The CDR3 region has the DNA TGCAGTGCTAGACCCACTCTAGGGGAGCAGTTCTTC. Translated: CSARPTLGEQFF.

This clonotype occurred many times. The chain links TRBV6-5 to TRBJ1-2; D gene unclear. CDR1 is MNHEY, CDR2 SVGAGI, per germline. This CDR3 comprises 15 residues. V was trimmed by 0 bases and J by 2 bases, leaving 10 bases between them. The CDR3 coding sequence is TGTGCCAGCAGTTACTCACTTCTGGGGAACTATGGCTACACCTTC. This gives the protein CASSYSLLGNYGYTF.

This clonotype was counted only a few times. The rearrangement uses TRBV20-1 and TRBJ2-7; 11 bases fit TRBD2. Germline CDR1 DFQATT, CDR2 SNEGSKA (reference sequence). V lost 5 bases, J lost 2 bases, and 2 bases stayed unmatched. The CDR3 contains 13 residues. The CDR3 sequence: CSAGTSGTYEQYF. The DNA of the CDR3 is TGCAGTGCTGGGACTAGCGGAACCTACGAGCAGTACTTC.

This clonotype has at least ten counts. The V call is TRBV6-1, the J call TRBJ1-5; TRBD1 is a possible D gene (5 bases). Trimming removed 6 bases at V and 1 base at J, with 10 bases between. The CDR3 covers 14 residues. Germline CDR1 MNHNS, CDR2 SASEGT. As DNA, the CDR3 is TGTGCCAGCAGCCAGGGATGGAGCAATCAGCCCCAGCATTTT. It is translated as CASSQGWSNQPQHF.

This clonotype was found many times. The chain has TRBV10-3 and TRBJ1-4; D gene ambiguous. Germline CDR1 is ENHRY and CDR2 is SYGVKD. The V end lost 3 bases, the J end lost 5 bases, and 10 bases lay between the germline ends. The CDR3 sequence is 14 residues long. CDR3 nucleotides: TGTGCCATCAGTGAAGTGGCTTGGAATGAAAAACTGTTTTTT. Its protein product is CAISEVAWNEKLFF.

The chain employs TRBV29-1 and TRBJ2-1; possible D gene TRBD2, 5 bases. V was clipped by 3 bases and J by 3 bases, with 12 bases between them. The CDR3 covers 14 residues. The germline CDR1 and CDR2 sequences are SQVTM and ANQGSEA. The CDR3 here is CSVEGAAVYNEQFF. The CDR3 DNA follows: TGCAGCGTTGAGGGAGCGGCCGTCTACAATGAGCAGTTCTTC.